The source of this T cell receptor beta chain is a study of Ad26.COV2.S vaccination and SARS-CoV-2 variants. At the level of the study: The Ad26.COV2.S arm of the COV1001 trial was where the donor was placed.

Libraries were prepared by immunoSEQ multiplex PCR; TCRdb keeps only in-frame clonotypes and omits some of them. In the table there are about 400,000 clones, approximately 91% of which are singletons. Germline values: CDR1 SGHNT, CDR2 YENEEA. V lost 7 bases to trimming and J lost 2 bases, with 18 bases between them. The CDR3 has 16 amino acids. This clone came up a few times. Treatment described: around 19 received Ad26.COV2.S at low or high dose, single or two shots; about 5 received placebo; per-sample allocation not given. The samples were gathered on day 63 after the first injection of vaccine or placebo. Its platform was an Ad26 vector, and its expressed antigen was Wuhan-strain SARS-CoV-2 spike.

The material was peripheral blood, obtained in a trial of Ad26.COV2.S vaccine versus placebo. The chain carries TRBV11-3 and TRBJ1-5; D is perhaps TRBD1 (5 bases). The receptor's source is a person aged 18 to 65 who received the Ad26.COV2.S COVID-19 vaccine or a placebo. CDR3 protein: CASNPETRDCNQPQHF. Written as DNA, the CDR3 is TGTGCCAGCAACCCAGAGACCCGGGACTGCAATCAGCCCCAGCATTTT.